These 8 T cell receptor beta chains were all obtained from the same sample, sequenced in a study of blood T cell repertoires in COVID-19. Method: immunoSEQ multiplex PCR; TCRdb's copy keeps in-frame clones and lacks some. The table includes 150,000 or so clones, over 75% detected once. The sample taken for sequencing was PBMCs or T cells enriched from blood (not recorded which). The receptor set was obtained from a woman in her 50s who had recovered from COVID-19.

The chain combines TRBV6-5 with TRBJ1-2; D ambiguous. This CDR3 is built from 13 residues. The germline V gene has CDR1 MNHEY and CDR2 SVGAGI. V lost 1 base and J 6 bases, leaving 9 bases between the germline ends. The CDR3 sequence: CASSYFSGDGYTF. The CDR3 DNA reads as TGTGCCAGCAGTTACTTTTCGGGAGATGGCTACACCTTC.

The CDR3 region is CASSWGQNTGELFF. DNA of the CDR3: TGCGCCAGCAGCTGGGGACAGAACACCGGGGAGCTGTTTTTT. The V call is TRBV5-1, the J call TRBJ2-2; D perhaps matches TRBD1 (6 bases). The CDR3 is made up of 14 amino acids. Between the trimmed V and J ends, which lost 3 bases and 1 base, there was a span of 7 bases. The germline V gene has CDR1 SGHRS and CDR2 YFSETQ.

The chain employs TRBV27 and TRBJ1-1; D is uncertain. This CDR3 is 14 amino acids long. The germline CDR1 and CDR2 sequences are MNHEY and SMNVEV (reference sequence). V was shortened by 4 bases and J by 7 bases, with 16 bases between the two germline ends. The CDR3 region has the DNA TGTGCCAGCAGTTGGGAGGGATTACGGGGTGAAGCTTTCTTT. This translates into CASSWEGLRGEAFF.

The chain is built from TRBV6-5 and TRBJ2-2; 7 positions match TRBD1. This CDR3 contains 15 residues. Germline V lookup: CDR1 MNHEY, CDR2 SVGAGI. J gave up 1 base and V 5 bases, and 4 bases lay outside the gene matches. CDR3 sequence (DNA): TGTGCCAGCAGTCACCGGACAGGGAACACCGGGGAGCTGTTTTTT. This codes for CASSHRTGNTGELFF.

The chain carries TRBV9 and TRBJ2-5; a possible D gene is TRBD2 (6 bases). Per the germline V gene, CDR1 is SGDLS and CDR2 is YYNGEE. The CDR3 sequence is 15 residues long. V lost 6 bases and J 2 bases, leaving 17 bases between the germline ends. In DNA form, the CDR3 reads TGTGCCAGCACCCTAGGGGCAGGGAGGCAAGAGACCCAGTACTTC. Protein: CASTLGAGRQETQYF.

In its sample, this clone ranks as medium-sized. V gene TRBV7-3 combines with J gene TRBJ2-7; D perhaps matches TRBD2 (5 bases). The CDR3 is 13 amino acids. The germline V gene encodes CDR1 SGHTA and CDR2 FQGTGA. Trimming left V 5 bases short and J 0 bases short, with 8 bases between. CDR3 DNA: TGTGCCAGCAGCAACGGGAACTCCTACGAGCAGTACTTC. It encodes CASSNGNSYEQYF.

The CDR3 DNA reads TGTGCCTGGAGGGAAAGCGGGAGGAATTACGAGCAGTACTTC. This encodes CAWRESGRNYEQYF. This sequence joins TRBV30 and TRBJ2-7, with 9 bases lining up with TRBD2. Germline-derived CDR1 and CDR2 are GTSNPN and SVGIG (reference sequence). The CDR3 extends over 14 amino acids. V lost 3 bases to trimming and J lost 4 bases; unmatched junction nucleotides: 7. Drawing the rest from reference TRBV30 and TRBJ2-7, the complete variable domain is SQTIHQWPATLVQPVGSPLSLECTVEGTSNPNLYWYRQAAGRGLQLLFYSVGIGQISSEVPQNLSASRPQDRQFILSSKKLLLSDSGFYLCAWRESGRNYEQYFGPGTRLTVT.

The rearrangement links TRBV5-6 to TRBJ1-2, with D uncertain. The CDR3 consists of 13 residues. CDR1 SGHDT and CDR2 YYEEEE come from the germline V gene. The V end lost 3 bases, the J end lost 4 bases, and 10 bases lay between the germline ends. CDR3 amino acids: CASSSYVTYGYTF. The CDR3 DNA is TGTGCCAGCAGCTCCTATGTCACCTATGGCTACACCTTC.